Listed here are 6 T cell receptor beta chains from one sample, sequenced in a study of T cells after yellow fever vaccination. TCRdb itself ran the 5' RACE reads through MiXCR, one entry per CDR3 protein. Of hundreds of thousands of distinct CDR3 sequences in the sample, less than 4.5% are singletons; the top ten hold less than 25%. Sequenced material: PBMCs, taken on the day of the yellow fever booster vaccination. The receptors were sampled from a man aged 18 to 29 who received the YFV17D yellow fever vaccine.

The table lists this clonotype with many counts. CDR3 loop: CASSYSISGSSYEQYF. The DNA for the CDR3 is TGTGCCAGCAGTTACTCGATAAGTGGGAGCTCCTACGAGCAGTACTTC. V and J are TRBV6-5 and TRBJ2-7, with a tentative D call TRBD2 (5 bases). The V gene lost 0 bases and the J gene lost 0 bases, with 12 bases spanning the gap. Germline loops: CDR1 MNHEY, CDR2 SVGAGI. The CDR3 consists of 16 residues.

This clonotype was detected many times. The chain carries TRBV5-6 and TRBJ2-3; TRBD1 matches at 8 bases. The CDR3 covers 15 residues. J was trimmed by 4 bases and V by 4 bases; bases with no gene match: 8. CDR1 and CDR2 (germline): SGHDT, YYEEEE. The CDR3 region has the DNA TGTGCCAGCAGCGCCGGACAGGGAGCAGCAGATACGCAGTATTTT. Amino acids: CASSAGQGAADTQYF.

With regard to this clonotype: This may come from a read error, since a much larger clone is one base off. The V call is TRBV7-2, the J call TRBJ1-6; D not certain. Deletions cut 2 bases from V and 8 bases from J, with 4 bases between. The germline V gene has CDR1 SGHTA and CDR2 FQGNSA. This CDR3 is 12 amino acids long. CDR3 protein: CASSLMDSPLHF. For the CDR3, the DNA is TGTGCCAGCAGCTTAATGGATTCACCCCTCCACTTT.

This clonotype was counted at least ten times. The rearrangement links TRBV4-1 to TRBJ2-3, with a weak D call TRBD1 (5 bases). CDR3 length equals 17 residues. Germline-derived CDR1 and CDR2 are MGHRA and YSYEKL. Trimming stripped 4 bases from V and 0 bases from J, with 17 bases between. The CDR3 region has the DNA TGCGCCAGCAGCCCTTGGACATCGCCAACTAGCACAGATACGCAGTATTTT. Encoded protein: CASSPWTSPTSTDTQYF.

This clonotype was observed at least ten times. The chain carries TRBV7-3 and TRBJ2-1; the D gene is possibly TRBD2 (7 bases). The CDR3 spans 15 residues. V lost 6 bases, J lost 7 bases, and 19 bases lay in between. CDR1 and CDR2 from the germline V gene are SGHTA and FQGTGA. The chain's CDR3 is CASSSLGGATNEQFF. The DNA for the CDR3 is TGTGCCAGCAGTTCTCTTGGGGGGGCCACAAATGAGCAGTTCTTC.

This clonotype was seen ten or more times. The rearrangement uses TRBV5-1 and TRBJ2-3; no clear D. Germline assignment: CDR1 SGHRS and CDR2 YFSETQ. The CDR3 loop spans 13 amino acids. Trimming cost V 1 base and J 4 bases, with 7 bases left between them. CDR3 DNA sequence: TGCGCCAGCAGCTTGACGGGTCCAGATACGCAGTATTTT. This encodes CASSLTGPDTQYF.